Listed below are T cell receptor beta chains from one sample, sequenced in a study of shared clonotypes between healthy human individuals. TCRdb's copy holds only in-frame clones and misses some; the assay was immunoSEQ multiplex PCR. The sample lists 850,000 to 1,200,000 clones, about 76% seen once, with about 1.5% in the top ten. Sequencing used memory CD4+ T cells sorted from blood. These receptor sequences come from a man younger than 30 in good health. CDR3s include the opening cysteine and the closing phenylalanine or tryptophan. The D gene is left open where the match is weak. Clone size is not always given. Where it is, it says once, few, many or a class for expanded clones.

>NA|TRBJ2-1|TRBV30|NA
TGTGCCTGGAGCTTCGGATCTGAGCAGTTCTTC
CAWSFGSEQFF
>NA|TRBJ1-4|TRBV18|NA
TGTGCCAGCTCACCCCCGGCGGGGGGAGATGAAAAACTGTTTTTT
CASSPPAGGDEKLFF
>NA|TRBJ2-5|TRBV15|once
TGTGCCACCAGCAGAGATCGCGGCGGGGCGCAAGAGACCCAGTACTTC
CATSRDRGGAQETQYF
>NA|TRBJ1-1|TRBV30|NA
TGTGCCTGGGCCGGGACTGGGGTGAACACTGAAGCTTTCTTT
CAWAGTGVNTEAFF
>NA|TRBJ2-5|TRBV7-2|NA
TGTGCCACCCGAGGGAACCCTGAGTCGGAGACCCAGTACTTC
CATRGNPESETQYF
>NA|TRBJ1-1|TRBV4-1|NA
TGCGCCAGCAGCCAAGCCGCCAGGGGTTTGACTGAAGCTTTCTTT
CASSQAARGLTEAFF
>NA|TRBJ2-7|TRBV30|NA
TGTGCCTGGAGCGACCGGACTCGTTTCGCCTACGAGCAGTACTTC
CAWSDRTRFAYEQYF
>NA|TRBJ2-5|TRBV5-1|NA
TGCGCCAGCAGCTTGGGGACCGAAAAAGAGACCCAGTACTTC
CASSLGTEKETQYF
>NA|TRBJ2-7|TRBV6-5|NA
TGTGCCAGCAGGCCCCGACAGGAGCCTTCCTACGAGCAGTACTTC
CASRPRQEPSYEQYF
>NA|TRBJ1-2|TRBV18|NA
TGTGCCAGCTCCCATTCAGGACGGGATAACTATGGCTACACCTTC
CASSHSGRDNYGYTF